This section outlines one T cell receptor (beta chain) sequence together with its context. Trimming took 3 bases from V and 2 from J, leaving 11 bases between them. There are 14 residues in the CDR3. Germline assignment: CDR1 LNHDA and CDR2 SQIVND (reference sequence). The investigators amplified TCR beta CDR3 regions from RNA transcripts. In the first-round RT-PCR of the TCR CDR3, the HTBI primer set was used. Each CDR3 protein gets one entry after TCRdb re-called the multiplex PCR reads with MiXCR. The sample shows about 640,000 distinct CDR3 sequences, under 25% of them seen only once. The data stem from a study of T cells in Graves' hyperthyroidism and ophthalmopathy.

The chain employs TRBV19 and TRBJ2-7, with D tentatively TRBD1 (6 bases). The sequence was obtained from a man aged 25 to 40 with Graves' ophthalmopathy. Material for sequencing was blood. The CDR3 here is CASSMTGTTYEQYF. In DNA form, the CDR3 reads TGTGCCAGTAGTATGACAGGAACCACCTACGAGCAGTACTTC.